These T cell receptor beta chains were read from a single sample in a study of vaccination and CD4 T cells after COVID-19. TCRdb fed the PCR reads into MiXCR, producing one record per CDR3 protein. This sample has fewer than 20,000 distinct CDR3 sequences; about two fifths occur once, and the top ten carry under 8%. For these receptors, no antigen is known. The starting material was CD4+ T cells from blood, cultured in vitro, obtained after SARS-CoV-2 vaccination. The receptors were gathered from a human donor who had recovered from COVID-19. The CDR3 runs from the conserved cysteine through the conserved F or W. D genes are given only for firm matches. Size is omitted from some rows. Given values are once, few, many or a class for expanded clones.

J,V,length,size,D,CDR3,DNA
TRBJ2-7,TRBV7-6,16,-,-,CASSLDGSGNHYEQYF,TGTGCCAGCAGCTTAGACGGTTCCGGGAATCATTACGAGCAGTACTTC
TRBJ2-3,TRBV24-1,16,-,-,CATSNVEGGSTDTQYF,TGTGCCACCAGTAACGTGGAGGGAGGCAGCACAGATACGCAGTATTTT
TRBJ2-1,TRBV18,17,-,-,CASSLGKGAAASNEQFF,TGTGCCAGCTCCCTAGGGAAGGGCGCCGCCGCTTCTAATGAGCAGTTCTTC
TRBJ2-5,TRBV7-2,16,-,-,CASSLSGLGRVKTQYF,TGTGCCAGCAGCTTAAGCGGCTTGGGCAGGGTGAAGACCCAGTACTTC
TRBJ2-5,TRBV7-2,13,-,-,CASRKGDQETQYF,TGTGCCAGCAGGAAGGGTGACCAAGAGACCCAGTACTTC
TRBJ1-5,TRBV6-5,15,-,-,CASSYRGGPNQPQHF,TGTGCCAGCAGTTACCGGGGGGGCCCCAATCAGCCCCAGCATTTT
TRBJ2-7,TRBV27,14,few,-,CASAPQGTSYEQYF,TGTGCCAGCGCCCCACAGGGCACGTCCTACGAGCAGTACTTC
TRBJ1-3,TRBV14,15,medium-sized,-,CASSSGHRTGNTIYF,TGTGCCAGCAGCTCGGGACACCGGACTGGAAACACCATATATTTT
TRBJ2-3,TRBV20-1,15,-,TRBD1,CSARRQGGSTDTQYF,TGCAGTGCTAGACGACAGGGGGGAAGCACAGATACGCAGTATTTT
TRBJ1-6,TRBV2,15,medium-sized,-,CASRRGEMGNSPLHF,TGTGCCAGCAGGAGGGGGGAGATGGGGAATTCACCCCTCCACTTT
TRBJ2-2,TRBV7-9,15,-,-,CARDRGDSRTGELFF,TGTGCCAGGGACAGAGGTGACTCGAGGACCGGGGAGCTGTTTTTT
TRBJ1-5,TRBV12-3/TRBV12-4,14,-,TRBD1,CASSPDRGNQPQHF,TGTGCCAGCAGTCCAGACAGGGGTAATCAGCCCCAGCATTTT
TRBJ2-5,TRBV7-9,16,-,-,CASSLRAGGYQETQYF,TGTGCCAGCAGCTTAAGGGCAGGGGGGTACCAAGAGACCCAGTACTTC
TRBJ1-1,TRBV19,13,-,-,CASSSQVATEAFF,TGTGCCAGTAGTAGCCAGGTGGCCACTGAAGCTTTCTTT
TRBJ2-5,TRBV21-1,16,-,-,CASSISPASGKETQYF,TGTGCCAGCAGCATATCCCCGGCTAGCGGGAAAGAGACCCAGTACTTC
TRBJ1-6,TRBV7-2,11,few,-,CASSLDSPLHF,TGTGCCAGCAGCTTAGATTCACCCCTCCACTTT
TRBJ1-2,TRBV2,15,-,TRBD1,CASRASGTGANGYTF,TGTGCCAGCAGAGCCTCGGGGACAGGGGCGAATGGCTACACCTTC
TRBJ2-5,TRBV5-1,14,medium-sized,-,CASSQTTAQETQYF,TGCGCCAGCAGCCAAACGACGGCGCAAGAGACCCAGTACTTC
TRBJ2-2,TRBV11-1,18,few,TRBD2,CASSSGRGRNANTGELFF,TGTGCCAGCAGCTCAGGACGCGGGAGGAACGCGAACACCGGGGAGCTGTTTTTT
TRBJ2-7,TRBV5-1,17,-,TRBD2,CASSPTLRTSSPYEQYF,TGCGCCAGCAGCCCCACCCTAAGGACTAGCAGCCCCTACGAGCAGTACTTC
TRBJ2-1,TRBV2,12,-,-,CASISLGNEQFF,TGTGCCAGCATAAGTCTCGGTAATGAGCAGTTCTTC
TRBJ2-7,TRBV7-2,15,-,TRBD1,CASSPSRGQGYEQYF,TGTGCCAGCAGCCCCTCTCGGGGACAGGGGTACGAGCAGTACTTC
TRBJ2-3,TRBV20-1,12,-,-,CSARPSEGTQYF,TGCAGTGCTAGACCTAGCGAAGGCACGCAGTATTTT
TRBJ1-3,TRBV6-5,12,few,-,CASSYSENTIYF,TGTGCCAGCAGTTATAGTGAAAACACCATATATTTT
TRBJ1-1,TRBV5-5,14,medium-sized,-,CASVAFTSGTEAFF,TGTGCCAGCGTCGCCTTCACCTCGGGGACTGAAGCTTTCTTT
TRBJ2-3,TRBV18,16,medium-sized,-,CASSPFSSGGTDTQYF,TGTGCCAGCTCACCATTTAGCAGTGGTGGCACAGATACGCAGTATTTT
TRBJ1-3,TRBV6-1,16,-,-,CASSEGRNALGNTIYF,TGTGCCAGCAGTGAAGGGCGGAATGCTCTGGGAAACACCATATATTTT
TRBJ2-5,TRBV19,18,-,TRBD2,CASSISGLAGGPKETQYF,TGTGCCAGTAGTATCAGCGGACTAGCGGGAGGGCCGAAAGAGACCCAGTACTTC
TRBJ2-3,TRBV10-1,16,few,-,CASSDNLGSRTDTQYF,TGCGCCAGCAGTGATAATTTGGGGTCCCGCACAGATACGCAGTATTTT
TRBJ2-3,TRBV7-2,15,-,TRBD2,CASSLRRLAGDTQYF,TGTGCCAGCAGCTTACGGAGACTAGCGGGAGATACGCAGTATTTT
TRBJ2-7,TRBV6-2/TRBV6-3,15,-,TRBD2,CASSRRTSGMYEQYF,TGTGCCAGCAGTCGGAGGACTAGCGGGATGTACGAGCAGTACTTC
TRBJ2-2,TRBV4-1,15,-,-,CASSQENGNTGELFF,TGCGCCAGCAGCCAAGAAAACGGTAACACCGGGGAGCTGTTTTTT
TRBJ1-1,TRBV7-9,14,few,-,CASSPTAGAGMAFF,TGTGCCAGCAGCCCCACTGCCGGGGCCGGGATGGCTTTCTTT
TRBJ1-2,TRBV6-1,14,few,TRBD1,CASSGGQRRLGYTF,TGTGCCAGCAGTGGGGGACAGCGACGACTTGGCTACACCTTC
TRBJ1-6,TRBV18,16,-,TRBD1,CASSSQGQGANSPLHF,TGTGCCAGCTCTTCACAAGGACAGGGGGCAAATTCACCCCTCCACTTT
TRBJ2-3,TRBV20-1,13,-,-,CSATKHSTDTQYF,TGCAGTGCCACAAAACACAGCACAGATACGCAGTATTTT
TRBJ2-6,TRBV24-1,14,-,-,CATQGEAGANVLTF,TGTGCCACCCAGGGGGAGGCTGGGGCCAACGTCCTGACTTTC
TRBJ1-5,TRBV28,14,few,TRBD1,CASSLGQPKLPQHF,TGTGCCAGCAGTTTGGGACAGCCCAAGTTGCCCCAGCATTTT
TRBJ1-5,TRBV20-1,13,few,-,CSAVLGSDQPQHF,TGCAGTGCTGTTCTGGGGTCTGATCAGCCCCAGCATTTT
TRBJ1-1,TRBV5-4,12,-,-,CASSGMGVRAFF,TGTGCCAGCAGCGGGATGGGGGTTAGGGCTTTCTTT
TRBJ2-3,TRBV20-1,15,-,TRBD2,CSARDPGTITDTQYF,TGCAGTGCTAGAGACCCGGGGACTATCACAGATACGCAGTATTTT
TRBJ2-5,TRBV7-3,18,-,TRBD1,CASSLNPPGQMPQETQYF,TGTGCCAGCAGCTTAAACCCCCCGGGACAGATGCCCCAAGAGACCCAGTACTTC
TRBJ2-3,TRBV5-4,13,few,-,CASSFSSTDTQYF,TGTGCCAGCAGCTTTTCTAGCACAGATACGCAGTATTTT
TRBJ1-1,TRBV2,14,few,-,CASPRSTENTEAFF,TGTGCCAGCCCCCGATCTACAGAAAACACTGAAGCTTTCTTT
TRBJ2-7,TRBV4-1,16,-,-,CASSQDSRTRIGEQYF,TGCGCCAGCAGCCAAGATAGTAGGACACGGATAGGCGAGCAGTACTTC
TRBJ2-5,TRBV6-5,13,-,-,CASSYSKGLPQYF,TGTGCCAGCAGTTACTCGAAGGGTCTGCCCCAGTACTTC
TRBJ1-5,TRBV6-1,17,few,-,CASSERVGAVGNQPQHF,TGTGCCAGCAGTGAACGTGTGGGGGCGGTGGGCAATCAGCCCCAGCATTTT
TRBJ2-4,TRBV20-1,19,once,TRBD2,CSARDILAGGTVAKNIQYF,TGCAGTGCTAGAGATATCCTAGCGGGAGGGACCGTAGCCAAAAACATTCAGTACTTC
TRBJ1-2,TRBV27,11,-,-,CASRDNYGYTF,TGTGCCAGCAGGGACAACTATGGCTACACCTTC
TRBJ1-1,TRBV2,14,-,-,CASSEFGPAAGAFF,TGTGCCAGCAGTGAATTCGGACCGGCCGCTGGGGCTTTCTTT
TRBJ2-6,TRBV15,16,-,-,CATSRDRATGANVLTF,TGTGCCACCAGCAGAGATCGGGCTACTGGGGCCAACGTCCTGACTTTC
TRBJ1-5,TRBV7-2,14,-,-,CASSANRDQQPRHF,TGTGCCAGCAGCGCCAACAGGGATCAACAGCCCCGGCATTTT
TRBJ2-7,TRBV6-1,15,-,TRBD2,CASSEAASGTDEQYF,TGTGCCAGCAGTGAAGCGGCTAGCGGGACGGACGAGCAGTACTTC
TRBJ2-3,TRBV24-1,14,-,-,CAAAVGGSTDTQYF,TGTGCCGCCGCCGTCGGAGGTAGCACAGATACGCAGTATTTT
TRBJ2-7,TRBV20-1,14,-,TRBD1,CSARLGQVGYEQYF,TGCAGTGCCAGATTGGGACAGGTCGGCTACGAGCAGTACTTC
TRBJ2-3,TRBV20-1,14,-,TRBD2,CSAPPGGRTDTQYF,TGCAGTGCTCCCCCGGGAGGGCGGACAGATACGCAGTATTTT
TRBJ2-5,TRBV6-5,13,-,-,CASSYYNAETQYF,TGTGCCAGCAGTTACTACAACGCAGAGACCCAGTACTTC